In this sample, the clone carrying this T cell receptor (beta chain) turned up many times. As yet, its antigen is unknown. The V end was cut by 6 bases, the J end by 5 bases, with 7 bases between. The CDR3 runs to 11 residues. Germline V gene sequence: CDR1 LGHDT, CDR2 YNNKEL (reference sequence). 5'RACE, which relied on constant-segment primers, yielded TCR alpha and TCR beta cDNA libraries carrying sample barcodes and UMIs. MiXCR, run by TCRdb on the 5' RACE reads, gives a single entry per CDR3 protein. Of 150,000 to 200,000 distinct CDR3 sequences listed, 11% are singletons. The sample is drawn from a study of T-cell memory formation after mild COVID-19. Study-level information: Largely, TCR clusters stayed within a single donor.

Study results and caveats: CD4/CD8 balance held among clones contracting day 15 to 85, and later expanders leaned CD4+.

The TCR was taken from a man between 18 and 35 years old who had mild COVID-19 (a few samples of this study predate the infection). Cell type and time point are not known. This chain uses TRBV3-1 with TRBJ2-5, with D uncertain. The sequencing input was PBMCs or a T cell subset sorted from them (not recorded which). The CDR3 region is CASRLLETQYF. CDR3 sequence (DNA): TGTGCCAGCAGACTCCTCGAGACCCAGTACTTC.